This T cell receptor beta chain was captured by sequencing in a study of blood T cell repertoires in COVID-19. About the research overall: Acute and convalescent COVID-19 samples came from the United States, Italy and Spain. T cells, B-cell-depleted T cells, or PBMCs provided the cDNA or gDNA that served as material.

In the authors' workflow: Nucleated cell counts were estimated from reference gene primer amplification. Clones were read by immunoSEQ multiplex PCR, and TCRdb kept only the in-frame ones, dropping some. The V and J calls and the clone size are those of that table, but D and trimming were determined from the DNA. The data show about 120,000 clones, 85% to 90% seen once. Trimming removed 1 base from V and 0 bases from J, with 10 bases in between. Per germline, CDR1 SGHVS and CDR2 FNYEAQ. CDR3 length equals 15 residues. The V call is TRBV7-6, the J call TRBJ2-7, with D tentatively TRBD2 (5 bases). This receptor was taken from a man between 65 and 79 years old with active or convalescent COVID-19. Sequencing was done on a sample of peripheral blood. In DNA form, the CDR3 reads TGTGCCAGCAGCTTAGTCGGGGATCCCTCCTACGAGCAGTACTTC. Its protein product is CASSLVGDPSYEQYF. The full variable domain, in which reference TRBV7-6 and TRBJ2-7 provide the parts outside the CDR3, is GAGVSQSPRYKVTKRGQDVALRCDPISGHVSLYWYRQALGQGPEFLTYFNYEAQQDKSGLPNDRFSAERPEGSISTLTIQRTEQRDSAMYRCASSLVGDPSYEQYFGPGTRLTVT.